Included here is one T cell receptor (beta chain) sequence, with context. Germline V lookup: CDR1 SGDLS, CDR2 YYNGEE. The CDR3 is 15 amino acids. Unmatched junction bases numbered 4, after V lost 4 bases and J lost 7 bases. Generated by immunoSEQ multiplex PCR, the TCRdb table keeps only in-frame clones and is missing some. The sample contains approximately 6,000 clones, about 80% of which appear only once. This specimen belongs to a study of OX40 agonist ivuxolimab in advanced cancers. The chain carries TRBV9 and TRBJ2-2; 13 bases fit TRBD2. Sequencing was performed on CD4+ or CD8+ T cells sorted from blood, taken in a trial of the OX40 agonist ivuxolimab. The TCR comes from an adult with an advanced solid tumor such as melanoma, head and neck, liver or kidney cancer. Here the CDR3 reads CASSPWTSGGGELFF. DNA for the CDR3: TGTGCCAGCAGCCCGTGGACTAGCGGGGGCGGGGAGCTGTTTTTT.